This TCR beta chain was sequenced in a study of cytomegalovirus exposure and HLA in healthy donors. General study findings and limits: The authors listed some 160 TCR beta chains as cytomegalovirus-associated. Both high specificity and high sensitivity reportedly marked the classifier's diagnosis of cytomegalovirus status.

Remarks on this clone: Its antigen is not identified.

The PCR made use of 60 Vbeta and 13 Jbeta primers. Profiling relied on immunoSEQ multiplex PCR, and the TCRdb table lists in-frame clones only, not all of them. The table lists over 70,000 clones, around three fifths of them singletons, with roughly 21% in the top ten. The V end was cut by 9 bases, the J end by 4 bases, with 10 bases between. CDR1 is LNHNV and CDR2 is YYDKDF in the germline V gene (reference sequence). CDR3 length: 13 amino acids. Sequencing was carried out using PBMCs. The TCR comes from a woman aged 45-65 years in good health and CMV-seropositive. The chain recombines TRBV15 with TRBJ2-6; D is unclear. CDR3 sequence (DNA): TGTGCCACGGGCGCAACGGGGGCCAACGTCCTGACTTTC. Translation gives CATGATGANVLTF.